The 28 T cell receptor beta chains given below trace back to one sample, sequenced in a study of CD8 T cells in Susac syndrome. Random hexamers were used to reverse transcribe an amount of roughly 0.45 to 1 ug RNA. TCRdb reprocessed the immunoSEQ multiplex PCR reads with MiXCR, giving one entry per CDR3 protein. The sample consists of 400,000 to 550,000 distinct CDR3 sequences, approximately 85% of them appearing once. Sequencing was performed on CD8+ T cells from PBMCs. Receptors were obtained from a human donor with multiple sclerosis.

The CDR3 bases are TGTGCCAGCAGCTTAGAGAACCCTGGCGAGGGGTTTAAACTAGGGGAAGAGACCCAGTACTTC. Its translation: CASSLENPGEGFKLGEETQYF. This chain connects TRBV11-2 to TRBJ2-5; D might be TRBD1 or TRBD2, each matching 5 bases. With 0 bases removed from V and 3 bases from J, the gap between germline ends came to 29 bases. Germline V CDR1 and CDR2: SGHAT, FQNNGV. The CDR3 is 21 amino acids. Combining the CDR3 with reference TRBV11-2 and TRBJ2-5 gives the whole variable domain EAGVAQSPRYKIIEKRQSVAFWCNPISGHATLYWYQQILGQGPKLLIQFQNNGVVDDSQLPKDRFSAERLKGVDSTLKIQPAKLEDSAVYLCASSLENPGEGFKLGEETQYFGPGTRLLVL.

This clonotype was counted once. The genes are TRBV2 and TRBJ2-5; 9 bases line up with TRBD1. The CDR3 is made up of 16 amino acids. Per the germline V gene, CDR1 is SNHLY and CDR2 is FYNNEI. V shed 0 bases and J 4 bases; nucleotides not matched to a gene: 6. The CDR3 sequence: CASSEALRDRAETQYF. CDR3 DNA sequence: TGTGCCAGCAGTGAAGCGCTTCGGGACAGGGCAGAGACCCAGTACTTC.

The J gene is TRBJ2-1, the V gene TRBV20-1; D is undetermined. Germline V gene data show CDR1 as DFQATT and CDR2 as SNEGSKA (reference sequence). The CDR3 runs to 13 residues. V gave up 1 base and J gave up 3 bases, with 7 bases separating them. CDR3: CSARGDLYNEQFF. As DNA, the CDR3 is TGCAGTGCTAGAGGAGATCTCTACAATGAGCAGTTCTTC.

The chain has TRBV10-3 and TRBJ2-7; 7 positions match TRBD1. Trimming took 5 bases from V and 4 from J; bases not matched to a gene: 17. The CDR3 runs to 17 residues. The germline V gene has CDR1 ENHRY and CDR2 SYGVKD. CDR3 residues: CAISTRDSMNVKYEQYF. CDR3 sequence (DNA): TGTGCCATCAGTACCCGGGACAGCATGAACGTTAAATACGAGCAGTACTTC.

This chain connects TRBV4-1 to TRBJ2-7; 7 bases are a match to TRBD1. Germline V CDR1 and CDR2: MGHRA, YSYEKL. Losses at the gene ends were 5 bases for V and 2 bases for J; bases not matched to a gene: 6. The CDR3 runs to 14 residues. The CDR3 DNA is TGCGCCAGCAGCTCTCTAGGGACAGCCTACGAGCAGTACTTC. Its translation: CASSSLGTAYEQYF.

This sequence joins TRBV2 and TRBJ2-1; 9 nucleotides align to TRBD2. V lost 2 bases, J lost 8 bases, and 10 bases stayed unmatched. The CDR3 runs to 16 residues. Per germline, CDR1 SNHLY and CDR2 FYNNEI. DNA of the CDR3: TGTGCCAGCAGTGAAATCCCTAGCGGGATCCCCGATGAGCAGTTCTTC. Protein sequence: CASSEIPSGIPDEQFF.

This chain joins TRBV19 and TRBJ2-7; 7 bases line up with TRBD1. CDR3 length: 13 residues. CDR1 is LNHDA, CDR2 SQIVND, per germline (reference sequence). The V and J ends lost 5 bases and 3 bases, in that order; junction bases with no gene match: 4. CDR3 nucleotide sequence: TGTGCCAGTAGTGCAGGGGGAAACTACGAGCAGTACTTC. It yields the protein CASSAGGNYEQYF.

J is TRBJ2-5 and V is TRBV7-9, with D hard to call. The CDR3 is 17 amino acids. V lost 4 bases to trimming and J lost 2 bases, with 20 bases between them. Per the germline V gene, CDR1 is SEHNR and CDR2 is FQNEAQ (reference sequence). In nucleotides, the CDR3 is TGTGCCAGCAGCTCGCCGACGACTTGGTCCGCGCAAGAGACCCAGTACTTC. This gives the protein CASSSPTTWSAQETQYF.

This clonotype was observed a single time. The chain has TRBV29-1 and TRBJ1-1; D unresolved. Per the germline V gene, CDR1 is SQVTM and CDR2 is ANQGSEA. The ends were cut back, 4 bases at V and 7 bases at J, with 13 bases in the middle. This CDR3 is 12 amino acids long. The CDR3 nucleotides read TGCAGCGTTGGGAGCGGCTTAGGTGAAGCTTTCTTT. It specifies CSVGSGLGEAFF.

This chain uses TRBV7-6 with TRBJ1-5; D possibly corresponds to TRBD1 (6 bases). CDR1 and CDR2 (germline): SGHVS, FNYEAQ. The CDR3 is 15 residues long. The V gene lost 5 bases and the J gene lost 0 bases, with 11 bases spanning the gap. The CDR3 DNA is TGTGCCAGCAGCCCAGGGGTTCATAGCAATCAGCCCCAGCATTTT. Translated, it gives CASSPGVHSNQPQHF. Full variable domain (outside the CDR3, taken from reference TRBV7-6 and TRBJ1-5): GAGVSQSPRYKVTKRGQDVALRCDPISGHVSLYWYRQALGQGPEFLTYFNYEAQQDKSGLPNDRFSAERPEGSISTLTIQRTEQRDSAMYRCASSPGVHSNQPQHFGDGTRLSIL.

In DNA, the CDR3 is TGTGCCACCAGCAGAGAGATGGGGGCCAAGTGGGGGAACACCGGGGAGCTGTTTTTT. It codes for CATSREMGAKWGNTGELFF. This chain links TRBV15 with TRBJ2-2; weak D call: TRBD1 (6 bases). V was trimmed by 0 bases and J by 1 base, leaving 18 bases between them. The V gene's germline CDR1 is LNHNV and CDR2 YYDKDF (reference sequence). The CDR3 has 19 amino acids.

This clonotype was counted a few times. The DNA of the CDR3 is TGTGCCTGGAGAACCAGGAGCTCCTACGAGCAGTACTTC. Translating it yields CAWRTRSSYEQYF. V is TRBV30 and J is TRBJ2-7; D remains ambiguous. The CDR3 spans 13 residues. V was clipped by 3 bases and J by 0 bases, with 9 bases between them. Germline V gene data show CDR1 as GTSNPN and CDR2 as SVGIG (reference sequence).

The rearrangement joins TRBV20-1 to TRBJ1-1; 7 bases fit TRBD1. Germline CDR1 reads DFQATT; CDR2 reads SNEGSKA (reference sequence). V lost 5 bases, J lost 0 bases, and 9 bases stayed unmatched. CDR3 size: 15 residues. The CDR3 protein is CSASRGQDLNTEAFF. The CDR3 nucleotides are TGCAGTGCTTCCCGAGGACAGGATCTGAACACTGAAGCTTTCTTT.

The V and J genes are TRBV28 and TRBJ1-2, with 9 nucleotides matching TRBD1. The CDR3 is 16 amino acids. Germline V CDR1 and CDR2: MDHEN, SYDVKM. Trimming at V came to 2 bases and at J to 4 bases, leaving 8 bases not matched to a gene. The CDR3 nucleotides are TGTGCCAGCAGTTTACCCGGACAGGGGCAGGTCTATGGCTACACCTTC. It codes for CASSLPGQGQVYGYTF.

This clonotype was picked up a small number of times. This sequence joins TRBV12-3 or TRBV12-4 and TRBJ2-2; D possibly corresponds to TRBD1 (6 bases). The CDR3 is made up of 13 amino acids. V shed 1 base and J shed 6 bases, with 6 bases lying between them. This chain's CDR3 is CASSLEGAGELFF. DNA for the CDR3: TGTGCCAGCAGTTTAGAGGGGGCCGGGGAGCTGTTTTTT.

The V gene is TRBV3-1, the J gene TRBJ2-1; 7 nucleotides align to TRBD2. The length of the CDR3 is 14 residues. Germline V gene data show CDR1 as LGHDT and CDR2 as YNNKEL (reference sequence). The V and J ends lost 3 bases and 7 bases, in that order; junction bases with no gene match: 6. CDR3 coding DNA: TGTGCCAGCAGCCAGGTTCACGGGGGGAATGAGCAGTTCTTC. As protein: CASSQVHGGNEQFF.

The rearrangement joins TRBV11-2 to TRBJ1-2; D is ambiguous. Trimming took 0 bases from V and 4 from J, leaving 9 bases between them. CDR1 is SGHAT, CDR2 FQNNGV, per germline. The CDR3 runs 14 residues. The CDR3 DNA sequence: TGTGCCAGCAGCTTAGATCGTGAAGTCTATGGCTACACCTTC. Translated, it gives CASSLDREVYGYTF.

This clonotype has a single count. The rearrangement links TRBV27 to TRBJ2-7, with D possibly called TRBD1 or TRBD2 (5 bases each). The CDR3 runs 14 residues. Trimming cost V 2 bases and J 6 bases, with 14 bases left between them. Germline V CDR1 and CDR2: MNHEY, SMNVEV (reference sequence). CDR3 loop: CASSLQGPSLEQYF. The CDR3 DNA is TGTGCCAGCAGTTTACAGGGACCCAGTCTCGAGCAGTACTTC.

The J gene is TRBJ2-1, the V gene TRBV12-3 or TRBV12-4, with D possibly matching TRBD1 (5 bases). The CDR3 has 15 residues. Trimming shortened V by 6 bases and J by 1 base, and 13 bases separated the two germline ends. The CDR3 DNA reads TGTGCCAGCAGCCAAATGGCAGGGTCCTACAATGAGCAGTTCTTC. As protein: CASSQMAGSYNEQFF.

J is TRBJ2-2 and V is TRBV19; D is perhaps TRBD1 (6 bases). Trimming removed 4 bases at V and 1 base at J, with 10 bases between. Looked up from germline, CDR1 is LNHDA and CDR2 is SQIVND (reference sequence). The CDR3 extends over 15 amino acids. CDR3 nucleotide sequence: TGTGCCAGTAGTACCCTGACAGGGAACACCGGGGAGCTGTTTTTT. This encodes CASSTLTGNTGELFF.

J is TRBJ2-5 and V is TRBV5-4; D might be TRBD1 or TRBD2, each matching 5 bases. Germline values: CDR1 SGHNT, CDR2 YYREEE (reference sequence). V was cut by 3 bases and J by 7 bases, with 19 bases left in between. The CDR3 is 15 residues long. CDR3 amino acids: CASSSTGAPAGTQYF. The CDR3 DNA reads TGTGCCAGCAGCTCTACCGGGGCTCCCGCGGGGACCCAGTACTTC.

The V and J genes are TRBV6-5 and TRBJ2-2; maybe TRBD2 (5 bases). V was trimmed by 6 bases and J by 2 bases, leaving 25 bases between them. The length of the CDR3 is 19 residues. From germline, CDR1 is MNHEY and CDR2 SVGAGI. CDR3 nucleotides: TGTGCCAGCAGATACATAGCGATTACCTCCTCCTTAAACACCGGGGAGCTGTTTTTT. This translates into CASRYIAITSSLNTGELFF.

This clonotype was detected only once. V gene TRBV10-2 combines with J gene TRBJ1-2; TRBD1 is a possible D gene (6 bases). Germline V lookup: CDR1 WSHSY, CDR2 SAAADI. Trimming removed 9 bases at V and 4 bases at J, with 9 bases between. The CDR3 extends over 11 amino acids. The CDR3 loop reads CARRDTYGYTF. CDR3 DNA: TGCGCCAGAAGGGACACCTATGGCTACACCTTC.

This clonotype has just one count. The chain couples TRBV10-1 to TRBJ2-7; 11 bases match TRBD1. There are 16 residues in the CDR3. CDR1 is WNHNN, CDR2 SYGVQD, per germline (reference sequence). The V segment lost 2 bases and the J segment 0 bases; nucleotides outside the gene matches: 3. CDR3 loop: CASSEPGTGGSYEQYF. CDR3 bases: TGCGCCAGCAGTGAGCCGGGGACAGGGGGCTCCTACGAGCAGTACTTC.

The rearrangement uses TRBV6-5 and TRBJ1-6; D is uncertain. The ends were cut back, 0 bases at V and 0 bases at J, with 12 bases in the middle. CDR1 MNHEY and CDR2 SVGAGI come from the germline V gene. This CDR3 has 18 residues. The CDR3 loop reads CASSYSSIQSSYNSPLHF. In DNA, the CDR3 is TGTGCCAGCAGTTACTCGAGTATACAGAGCTCCTATAATTCACCCCTCCACTTT.

The gene calls are TRBV30 and TRBJ2-3; 11 bases fit TRBD2. V shed 3 bases and J 3 bases; nucleotides not matched to a gene: 26. Per germline, CDR1 GTSNPN and CDR2 SVGIG (reference sequence). The CDR3 consists of 22 residues. CDR3 bases: TGTGCCTGGAGAACCCACCCCCGGGCTAGCGGGGGGAACGGGGTTGGTACAGATACGCAGTATTTT. It is translated as CAWRTHPRASGGNGVGTDTQYF.

V and J are TRBV28 and TRBJ2-1; no definite D call. Germline lookup yields CDR1 MDHEN and CDR2 SYDVKM. V gave up 7 bases and J gave up 6 bases, with 10 bases separating them. This CDR3 is 12 amino acids long. The CDR3 DNA reads TGTGCCAGCAAAGCTAGAAGCAATGAGCAGTTCTTC. It encodes CASKARSNEQFF. The whole variable domain, remainder taken from reference TRBV28 and TRBJ2-1, is DVKVTQSSRYLVKRTGEKVFLECVQDMDHENMFWYRQDPGLGLRLIYFSYDVKMKEKGDIPEGYSVSREKKERFSLILESASTNQTSMYLCASKARSNEQFFGPGTRLTVL.

The chain is built from TRBV7-2 and TRBJ2-3, with TRBD2 matching 7 bases. Germline CDR1 reads SGHTA; CDR2 reads FQGNSA. J gave up 4 bases and V 2 bases, and 3 bases lay outside the gene matches. CDR3 length equals 14 residues. The CDR3 DNA reads as TGTGCCAGCAGCTTAAGACTAGCAGCAGATACGCAGTATTTT. Its protein product is CASSLRLAADTQYF.